This TCR beta chain was retrieved from a study of blood T cells in healthy people across ages. Overall study findings and caveats: Significant beta diversity loss was already apparent by age around 40, declining roughly linearly.

Using a J-beta primer mix together with a sample-barcoded 5' primer, a second PCR was run for about 7 to 12 cycles. TCRdb reanalysed the 5' RACE reads using MiXCR and keeps one entry per CDR3 protein. The sample has 800,000 to 1,300,000 distinct CDR3 sequences; under 30% are singletons. Turning to this clonotype: What it recognizes is unknown.

The CDR3 contains 14 residues. V was pared by 2 bases and J by 7 bases, with 15 bases between. Germline V gives CDR1 SQVTM, CDR2 ANQGSEA. The same specimen was also included in a second study, on T cells of mothers and their children. That paper states: Each mother yielded more than 10 million TCR beta CDR3 reads. Each child yielded roughly 2.9 million reads.

Sequenced sample: blood. This TCR was recovered from a girl aged 2 to 9 in good health. The V call is TRBV29-1, the J call TRBJ2-1; D is unresolved. The CDR3 protein is CSVEHSYSPNEQFF. The CDR3 nucleotides read TGCAGCGTTGAACACAGCTACTCTCCTAATGAGCAGTTCTTC.